These T cell receptor beta chains were read from a single sample in a study of post-analysis software for immune sequencing data. Each CDR3 protein is one row after TCRdb ran MiXCR on the PCR reads. This table holds about 820,000 distinct CDR3 sequences, roughly 50% found once. The source material was blood. The source is a girl between 5 and 17 years old with multiple sclerosis. Both conserved end residues are part of each CDR3. A D gene is named only where the DNA matches it firmly. Expanded clones get a size class; other rows say once, few or many, or leave the size out.

clone_size j_call d_call v_call cdr3_nt cdr3_aa
few TRBJ2-5 - TRBV20-1 TGCAGTGCTAGGTGGGACCTCCAGTACCAAGAGACCCAGTACTTC CSARWDLQYQETQYF
- TRBJ2-7 - TRBV29-1 TGCAGCGTTGAAGCGAAGGGGTACAATGAGCAGTACTTC CSVEAKGYNEQYF
- TRBJ2-1 TRBD2 TRBV20-1 TGCAGTGCTAGAGTAGCGGGGGGGCCAAGCAATGAGCAGTTCTTC CSARVAGGPSNEQFF
- TRBJ2-7 TRBD2 TRBV6-6 TGTGCCAGCAGTTACTCGCGACTAGCGGGAGACTACGAGCAGTACTTC CASSYSRLAGDYEQYF
few TRBJ2-1 - TRBV12-3/TRBV12-4 TGTGCCAGCAGTCTCATGGGCTATGAGCAGTTCTTC CASSLMGYEQFF
- TRBJ2-7 - TRBV6-6 TGTGCCAGCAGTTCCACCCAGGGACGGCTCCTCGGGGAGCAGTACTTC CASSSTQGRLLGEQYF
- TRBJ2-1 TRBD2 TRBV5-1 TGCGCCAGCAGCATTACTAGCGGGGGTTCCTACAATGAGCAGTTCTTC CASSITSGGSYNEQFF
few TRBJ2-1 - TRBV7-6 TGTGCCAGCAGCCTACTCCGGGACTCCTACAATGAGCAGTTCTTC CASSLLRDSYNEQFF
- TRBJ2-1 - TRBV6-5 TGTGCCAGCAGCCTTGCCGGGGTGACCTACAATGAGCAGTTCTTC CASSLAGVTYNEQFF
- TRBJ2-7 - TRBV5-1 TGCGCCAGCAGTCAGAATGTCCTAACGCCATTCTCCTACGAGCAGTACTTC CASSQNVLTPFSYEQYF
- TRBJ2-1 TRBD2 TRBV20-1 TGCAGTGCTCGCCCGGGACTAGCGCACCACAATGAGCAGTTCTTC CSARPGLAHHNEQFF
few TRBJ2-3 TRBD2 TRBV29-1 TGCAGCGTCGACATAGCGGGGCCTAGCACAGATACGCAGTATTTT CSVDIAGPSTDTQYF
once TRBJ1-1 - TRBV12-3/TRBV12-4 TGTGCCAGCAGTCTCGGGTTCGGGAACACTGAAGCTTTCTTT CASSLGFGNTEAFF
- TRBJ2-5 - TRBV7-8 TGTGCCAGCAGCACCGGGGGGCCGGGGGAGACCCAGTACTTC CASSTGGPGETQYF